The 15 T cell receptor beta chains below all came from one sample that was sequenced in a study of shared T cell receptors in the human thymus. The method was immunoSEQ multiplex PCR; TCRdb's version includes in-frame clones alone and lacks a portion of them. The data contain 63,000 or so clones, nearly 95% of them singletons. The specimen was thymocytes. Source of these receptors: a human donor.

The V and J genes are TRBV5-8 and TRBJ2-2, with TRBD1 matching over 7 bases. CDR3 length: 17 amino acids. Germline V gene data show CDR1 as SGHTS and CDR2 as YDEGEE. The V and J ends lost 4 bases and 7 bases, in that order; junction bases with no gene match: 16. The CDR3 region has the DNA TGTGCCAGCAGCCGGGACAGTCCCTTTATTAGAGTCGGGGAGCTGTTTTTT. Its protein product is CASSRDSPFIRVGELFF.

The chain is built from TRBV7-3 and TRBJ2-3, with D tentatively TRBD1 or TRBD2 (5 bases each). CDR1 SGHTA and CDR2 FQGTGA come from the germline V gene. The CDR3 runs to 18 residues. The V gene lost 0 bases and the J gene lost 7 bases, with 23 bases spanning the gap. The CDR3 is CASSLTLLGASMYHTQYF. The CDR3 region has the DNA TGTGCCAGCAGCTTAACTCTTCTCGGGGCCAGTATGTACCATACGCAGTATTTT.

The CDR3 DNA follows: TGTGCCAGCTCAAACAGTTTGGACTTACAAAGTCGGGCCAACGTCCTGACTTTC. Protein sequence: CASSNSLDLQSRANVLTF. The chain carries TRBV18 and TRBJ2-6, with a tentative D call TRBD2 (5 bases). CDR1 is KGHSH, CDR2 LQKENI, per germline. V was shortened by 5 bases and J by 5 bases, with 22 bases between the two germline ends. This CDR3 has 18 residues.

The V gene is TRBV5-6, the J gene TRBJ1-2, with 9 positions matching TRBD1. CDR1 is SGHDT, CDR2 YYEEEE, per germline. The CDR3 has 15 amino acids. With 1 base clipped from V and 13 bases from J, the junction kept 14 bases outside the gene matches. The CDR3: CASSLRRGTGSTFTF. The CDR3 nucleotides read TGTGCCAGCAGCTTGCGACGCGGGACAGGGAGTACGTTCACCTTC.

The rearrangement links TRBV7-6 to TRBJ2-6; 8 nucleotides line up with TRBD1. After removal of 5 bases from V and 0 bases from J, the junction contained 12 bases not matched to a gene. CDR3 length equals 19 residues. CDR1 SGHVS and CDR2 FNYEAQ come from the germline V gene. This CDR3 is CASSQDSGTGLSGANVLTF. CDR3 in DNA: TGTGCCAGCAGCCAAGATTCCGGGACAGGCCTCTCTGGGGCCAACGTCCTGACTTTC.

This clone has just a few counts. This rearrangement joins TRBV19 to TRBJ1-2, with D uncertain. Per germline, CDR1 LNHDA and CDR2 SQIVND (reference sequence). The CDR3 is made up of 12 amino acids. V lost 2 bases and J lost 4, with 5 bases in between. CDR3 amino acids: CASSIPSYGYTF. CDR3 nucleotides: TGTGCCAGTAGTATACCCAGCTATGGCTACACCTTC.

The chain links TRBV6-1 to TRBJ2-7; D is ambiguous. CDR1 is MNHNS, CDR2 SASEGT, per germline. V lost 6 bases to trimming and J lost 6 bases, with 18 bases between them. The CDR3 totals 14 residues. CDR3 protein: CASRYRAPEFEQYF. In DNA form, the CDR3 reads TGTGCCAGCAGGTATAGAGCACCGGAGTTCGAGCAGTACTTC.

This chain joins TRBV12-5 and TRBJ1-2, with D perhaps TRBD1 (6 bases). CDR3 length: 16 amino acids. CDR1 LGHNT and CDR2 FRNRAP come from the germline V gene. Trimming shortened V by 5 bases and J by 6 bases, and 22 bases separated the two germline ends. CDR3 DNA sequence: TGTGCTAGTGGTCTTACCGGGACAACCAAAGGGAATGGCTACACCTTC. As protein: CASGLTGTTKGNGYTF.

The V gene is TRBV14, the J gene TRBJ2-1, with 11 bases aligning to TRBD2. This CDR3 contains 19 residues. Trimming cost V 4 bases and J 0 bases; bases outside gene matches: 11. Germline V CDR1 and CDR2: SGHDN, FVKESK. CDR3 sequence: CASSLAGGFLSSSYNEQFF. In DNA form, the CDR3 reads TGTGCCAGCAGCCTAGCGGGGGGGTTCCTTTCTAGCTCCTACAATGAGCAGTTCTTC.

This clone has just one count. V gene TRBV27 combines with J gene TRBJ2-5, with TRBD1 matching over 10 bases. This CDR3 spans 15 amino acids. CDR1 is MNHEY, CDR2 SMNVEV, per germline (reference sequence). The junction had 8 bases not matched to a gene; V was cut back by 6 bases and J by 4 bases. The CDR3 protein is CASSLERQGAETQYF. Written as DNA, the CDR3 is TGTGCCAGCAGCTTAGAACGACAGGGGGCAGAGACCCAGTACTTC.

J is TRBJ2-7 and V is TRBV11-2, with unresolved D. Trimming removed 2 bases at V and 6 bases at J, with 8 bases between. CDR1 is SGHAT and CDR2 is FQNNGV in the germline V gene. The CDR3 has 12 amino acids. The CDR3 is CASSLRVVEQYF. The CDR3, as DNA: TGTGCCAGCAGCTTACGGGTCGTCGAGCAGTACTTC.

The chain joins TRBV27 to TRBJ1-2; TRBD1 is a possible D gene (5 bases). Germline V gene sequence: CDR1 MNHEY, CDR2 SMNVEV (reference sequence). Trimming removed 3 bases from V and 4 bases from J, with 12 bases in between. The CDR3 runs to 14 residues. CDR3 residues: CASSFGGAVYGYTF. The CDR3 coding sequence is TGTGCCAGCAGTTTTGGCGGGGCCGTCTATGGCTACACCTTC.

The rearrangement links TRBV4-3 to TRBJ2-1; no firm D call. Germline CDR1 LGHNA, CDR2 YSLEER. The V gene lost 4 bases and the J gene lost 6 bases, with 10 bases spanning the gap. This CDR3 region has 13 residues. CDR3 in DNA: TGCGCCAGCAGCCGAGAGCCGTTCAATGAGCAGTTCTTC. Its translation: CASSREPFNEQFF.

This sequence joins TRBV28 and TRBJ1-2, with D maybe TRBD1 (5 bases). The CDR3 spans 16 residues. Deletions cut 1 base from V and 5 bases from J, with 17 bases between. CDR1 is MDHEN, CDR2 SYDVKM, per germline. CDR3 bases: TGTGCCAGCAGTTTATCTCGTAGAGGGGCGAAATATGGCTACACCTTC. This sequence encodes CASSLSRRGAKYGYTF.

The chain carries TRBV25-1 and TRBJ1-4, with a tentative D call TRBD1 (6 bases). Trimming shortened V by 3 bases and J by 7 bases, and 15 bases separated the two germline ends. Germline values: CDR1 MGHDK, CDR2 SYGVNS. The CDR3 runs to 15 residues. CDR3 bases: TGTGCCAGCAGTGATGGCCAGGGGAGGATTGAAAAACTGTTTTTT. Protein: CASSDGQGRIEKLFF.